This T cell receptor (beta chain) comes out of a study of blood T cell repertoires in COVID-19 (dated by TCRdb to the early 2020s). Turning to the overall study: Samples from collaborators originated in the United States, Italy and Spain and spanned both the acute and convalescent phases of COVID-19. Where available, HLA class I and class II types were obtained from metadata supplied by the sample provider rather than from assay-based typing. The repertoires were made available in a free public database intended to serve as a resource for research on the immune response to SARS-CoV-2. Samples were obtained from the ongoing ImmuneRACE study (first 160 participants) and from 1,254 subjects provided by 6 global collaborators. The material from the prospective study consisted of cDNA or gDNA derived from T cells, B-cell-depleted T cells, or PBMCs. The dataset comprised deeply sampled blood TCRbeta repertoires from subjects exposed to, actively infected with, or recovered from COVID-19. Sample metadata almost always included a de-identified subject ID, COVID-19 status, age in years and sex. Results and caveats for the whole study, not just this receptor: The amount of clinical and demographic metadata varied by source and participant and was provided uncurated.

The trim is 4 bases for V and 10 bases for J, with a gap of 16 bases between the germline ends. Based on the germline V gene, the CDR1 and CDR2 sequences are SGHTA and FQGNSA. From its cysteine to its phenylalanine, the CDR3 spans 13 amino acids. Of all the DNA, just the CDR3 is kept, 39 bases in frame from base 1. TCRbeta CDR3 regions were amplified from genomic DNA by means of the immunoSEQ Assay, a bias-controlled multiplex PCR. The study's processing was this. The number of nucleated cells in each sample was estimated by amplification of reference gene primers within the assay. To quantify the absolute abundance of each unique TCRbeta CDR3 rearrangement, sequence reads were collapsed and filtered. For each sample, productive Simpson clonality was calculated by taking the square root of Simpson's diversity index across productive rearrangements. TCRdb stores this immuneACCESS table with in-frame sequences only. Part of the clones is absent; in the studies checked, under half of the shortfall reflects unresolved V genes, and no reason is known for the rest. From that table come the V and J calls and clone size; the DNA was used to work out D and trimming. The sample contains 100,000 or so clones, 86% of them found a single time. The ten largest clones represent 6.5% to 9% of the sample.

In the case of this clone: No antigen is known for it. Base quality data are lacking; no much larger clone is found one base away.

Each collaborating institution followed its own protocols to collect whole blood in K2EDTA tubes. For TCRbeta analysis, collaborators shipped samples as frozen whole blood, isolated PBMCs, or DNA extracted from either of those sample types. The receptor chain draws on TRBV7-2 and TRBJ1-1; no D gene can be assigned with confidence. The sample taken for sequencing was peripheral blood. This TCR came from a man aged 55 to 70 with acute or convalescent COVID-19. In nucleotide form, the sequence is TGTGCCAGCAGCTCGTGGGTGGGCGAGATAGCTTTCTTT. This translates into CASSSWVGEIAFF.